This TCR beta chain was recovered during a study of cytomegalovirus exposure and HLA in healthy donors. Study-wide background: Of the donors genotyped, approximately 400 in all, 81% fell in the Caucasian-associated ancestry cluster. Broader study findings: A few of the chains that were CMV-associated were confirmed in vitro to be specific for CMV antigens. According to an earlier analysis, most TCR beta V segments yielded productive rearrangements about 87% or about 30% of the time.

60 Vbeta and 13 Jbeta primers were used in PCR. Generated by immunoSEQ multiplex PCR, the TCRdb table keeps only in-frame clones and is missing some. The sample includes 110,000 to 150,000 clones, around 75% of them seen just once. In regard to this clone: Its antigen is undetermined.

The source material was PBMCs. The receptor's source is a female donor in good health and CMV-seronegative.

CDR3 bases: TGTGCCAGCAGTTCAGGGGGCGCAGAATACGAGCAGTACTTC. Encoded protein: CASSSGGAEYEQYF. J is TRBJ2-7 and V is TRBV27, with 8 bases that match TRBD1. V was clipped by 4 bases and J by 4 bases; unmatched bases: 6. Germline V CDR1 and CDR2: MNHEY, SMNVEV (reference sequence). This CDR3 has 14 amino acids.